These 10 T cell receptor beta chains came from one sample sequenced in a study of T cell repertoires in cytomegalovirus infection. From the reads, TCRdb called clonotypes with MiXCR, one entry per CDR3 protein. This table has more than 75,000 distinct CDR3 sequences, 3% to 4.5% appearing once. The sequenced sample consisted of PBMCs. The receptors here all came from a human donor in good health (CMV status not recorded). Some clones in this sample may be carry-over from other donors' samples.

This clonotype was seen many times. V and J are TRBV27 and TRBJ1-1; the D gene is possibly TRBD1 (6 bases). Looked up from germline, CDR1 is MNHEY and CDR2 is SMNVEV (reference sequence). The V and J ends lost 1 base and 8 bases respectively, with 17 bases between them. The CDR3 sequence is 15 residues long. The CDR3 bases are TGTGCCAGCAGTTTATTTTGGCAGGGGCGAAGGGAAGCTTTCTTT. It encodes CASSLFWQGRREAFF.

At least ten counts were recorded for this clonotype. The V and J genes are TRBV7-9 and TRBJ1-1; possible D gene TRBD1, 5 bases. CDR3 length: 15 residues. Germline CDR1 reads SEHNR; CDR2 reads FQNEAQ (reference sequence). The V end lost 4 bases, the J end lost 0 bases, and 12 bases lay between the germline ends. CDR3 nucleotide sequence: TGTGCCAGCAGCTCGACGACAGCAATGAACACTGAAGCTTTCTTT. Protein sequence: CASSSTTAMNTEAFF. Drawing the rest from reference TRBV7-9 and TRBJ1-1, the complete variable domain is DTGVSQNPRHKITKRGQNVTFRCDPISEHNRLYWYRQTLGQGPEFLTYFQNEAQLEKSRLLSDRFSAERPKGSFSTLEIQRTEQGDSAMYLCASSSTTAMNTEAFFGQGTRLTVV.

This clonotype has a count of ten or more. V is TRBV2 and J is TRBJ1-5; D perhaps matches TRBD1 (6 bases). This CDR3 contains 17 residues. V was pared by 2 bases and J by 6 bases, with 20 bases between. Germline loops: CDR1 SNHLY, CDR2 FYNNEI. CDR3 sequence: CASSESLGAGDGQPQHF. CDR3 nucleotide sequence: TGTGCCAGCAGTGAAAGTTTGGGGGCGGGGGACGGTCAGCCCCAGCATTTT.

This clonotype was counted ten times or more. The chain uses TRBV4-2 and TRBJ1-6, with D unclear. Per the germline V gene, CDR1 is LGHNA and CDR2 is YNFKEQ. V shed 7 bases and J shed 10 bases, with 23 bases lying between them. The CDR3 has 16 residues. The CDR3 nucleotides read TGTGCCAGCACCACCAAGATCAGACTTCAAGAATCACCCCTCCACTTT. It encodes CASTTKIRLQESPLHF.

This clonotype was seen many times. This rearrangement joins TRBV7-2 to TRBJ2-1, with a weak D call TRBD2 (7 bases). CDR1 is SGHTA, CDR2 FQGNSA, per germline. V was trimmed by 1 base and J by 7 bases, leaving 20 bases between them. The CDR3 totals 17 residues. Here the CDR3 DNA reads TGTGCCAGCAGCTTAGATGGGGGGGGGGCTGGAGGGAATGAGCAGTTCTTC. Its translation: CASSLDGGGAGGNEQFF.

Ten or more counts support this clonotype. This chain links TRBV7-2 with TRBJ2-1; no clear D. The CDR3 covers 15 residues. The germline CDR1 and CDR2 sequences are SGHTA and FQGNSA. Trimming shortened V by 5 bases and J by 2 bases, and 13 bases separated the two germline ends. The CDR3 nucleotides are TGTGCCAGCAGCCCCCCTAGGATGGCCTACAATGAGCAGTTCTTC. Its translation is CASSPPRMAYNEQFF.

This clonotype has ten or more counts. The chain has TRBV6-2 or TRBV6-3 and TRBJ2-7; 7 bases are shared with TRBD1. The germline gives CDR1 MNHEY, CDR2 SVGEGT. The CDR3 sequence is 14 residues long. V lost 6 bases to trimming and J lost 2 bases; unmatched junction nucleotides: 7. The CDR3 is CASRRDRVAYEQYF. CDR3 bases: TGTGCCAGCAGACGTGACAGGGTTGCCTACGAGCAGTACTTC.

This clonotype has at least ten counts. The chain recombines TRBV6-4 with TRBJ2-3; D is unclear. Between the trimmed V and J ends, which lost 6 bases and 1 base, there was a span of 11 bases. The CDR3 is made up of 14 amino acids. The V gene's germline CDR1 is MRHNA and CDR2 SNTAGT. In DNA form, the CDR3 reads TGTGCCAGCAGCCCGGATTGGGGCACAGATACGCAGTATTTT. Translation: CASSPDWGTDTQYF.

This clonotype was found many times. The J gene is TRBJ1-2, the V gene TRBV20-1, with a tentative D call TRBD1 (6 bases). The CDR3 runs 16 residues. The germline V gene has CDR1 DFQATT and CDR2 SNEGSKA (reference sequence). Trimming cost V 0 bases and J 4 bases, with 18 bases left between them. CDR3 residues: CSARDSSRGLAYGYTF. The CDR3 nucleotides read TGCAGTGCTAGAGATTCTAGTCGGGGGCTTGCCTATGGCTACACCTTC.

This clonotype was seen many times. The chain links TRBV19 to TRBJ1-1; 7 bases match TRBD1. CDR1 is LNHDA and CDR2 is SQIVND in the germline V gene (reference sequence). The CDR3 totals 16 residues. J was trimmed by 0 bases and V by 4 bases; bases with no gene match: 8. Here the CDR3 DNA reads TGTGCCAGTAGTACCACAGGGGAGGTTATGAACACTGAAGCTTTCTTT. This sequence encodes CASSTTGEVMNTEAFF.